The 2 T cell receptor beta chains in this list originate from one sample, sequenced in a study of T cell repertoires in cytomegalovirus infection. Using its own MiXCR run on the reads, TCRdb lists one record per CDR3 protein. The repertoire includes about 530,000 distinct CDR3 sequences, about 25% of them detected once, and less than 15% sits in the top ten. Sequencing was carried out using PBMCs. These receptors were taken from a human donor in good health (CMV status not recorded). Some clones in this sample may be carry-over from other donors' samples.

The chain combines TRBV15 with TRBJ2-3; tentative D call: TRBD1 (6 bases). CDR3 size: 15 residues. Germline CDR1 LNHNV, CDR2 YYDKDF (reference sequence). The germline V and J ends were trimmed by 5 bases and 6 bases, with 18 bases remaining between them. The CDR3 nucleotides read TGTGCCACCAGCGCCTCTCTGGACAGTCAGGATACGCAGTATTTT. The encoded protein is CATSASLDSQDTQYF.

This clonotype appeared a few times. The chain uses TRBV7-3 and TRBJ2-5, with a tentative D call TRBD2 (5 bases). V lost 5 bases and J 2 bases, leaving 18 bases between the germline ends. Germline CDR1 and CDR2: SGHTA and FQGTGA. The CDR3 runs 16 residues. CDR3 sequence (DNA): TGTGCCAGCAGCCCCCGGGGTGCAATGGCGCAAGAGACCCAGTACTTC. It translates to CASSPRGAMAQETQYF.